The next 31 T cell receptor beta chains were all read from a single sample in a study of cytomegalovirus exposure and HLA in healthy donors. This table comes from immunoSEQ multiplex PCR, and its TCRdb copy is limited to in-frame clones, with some not included. The repertoire holds over 200,000 clones, with around 90% as singletons. What was sequenced was PBMCs. The origin of the receptors is a woman between 18 and 29 years old in good health and CMV-seronegative.

The gene calls are TRBV7-2 and TRBJ2-3; D might be TRBD2 (6 bases). V dropped 5 bases and J dropped 6 bases, with 15 bases sitting between them. Germline lookup yields CDR1 SGHTA and CDR2 FQGNSA. CDR3 length equals 14 residues. In DNA, the CDR3 is TGTGCCAGCAGCGCGGCCCCAGGGAGGGATACGCAGTATTTT. Protein product: CASSAAPGRDTQYF.

The rearrangement links TRBV30 to TRBJ1-1, with D uncertain. Germline V CDR1 and CDR2: GTSNPN, SVGIG (reference sequence). CDR3 size: 13 residues. The V end lost 0 bases, the J end lost 0 bases, and 5 bases lay between the germline ends. The CDR3 nucleotides are TGTGCCTGGAGTGTAGCGGTGAACACTGAAGCTTTCTTT. This sequence encodes CAWSVAVNTEAFF.

This sequence joins TRBV9 and TRBJ2-1, with D possibly matching TRBD2 (5 bases). Germline CDR1 is SGDLS and CDR2 is YYNGEE. Trimming left V 4 bases short and J 1 base short, with 12 bases between. The CDR3 is 15 amino acids. The CDR3 sequence: CASSPSTGSYNEQFF. CDR3 DNA: TGTGCCAGCAGCCCCTCTACGGGGTCCTACAATGAGCAGTTCTTC.

The CDR3 coding sequence is TGTGCCAGCAGCCCTGGGACTATTTCCACAGATACGCAGTATTTT. It codes for CASSPGTISTDTQYF. The chain recombines TRBV11-2 with TRBJ2-3; 7 nucleotides line up with TRBD2. The V gene's germline CDR1 is SGHAT and CDR2 FQNNGV. The V and J ends lost 5 bases and 2 bases, in that order; junction bases with no gene match: 7. The CDR3 has 15 residues.

The V call is TRBV6-5, the J call TRBJ1-5; D is possibly TRBD1 (5 bases). Trimming removed 5 bases from V and 0 bases from J, with 11 bases in between. CDR1 MNHEY and CDR2 SVGAGI come from the germline V gene. This CDR3 spans 15 amino acids. The CDR3: CASSPDSYSNQPQHF. CDR3 nucleotide sequence: TGTGCCAGCAGTCCCGACAGTTATAGCAATCAGCCCCAGCATTTT.

The chain carries TRBV6-1 and TRBJ1-5, with 9 nucleotides matching TRBD1. The CDR3 is 16 amino acids. Germline CDR1 MNHNS, CDR2 SASEGT. V lost 2 bases, J lost 2 bases, and 4 bases stayed unmatched. CDR3 sequence reads: CASSERTGDGNQPQHF. DNA for the CDR3: TGTGCCAGCAGTGAACGGACAGGGGATGGCAATCAGCCCCAGCATTTT.

The chain is built from TRBV18 and TRBJ2-1; 16 nucleotides match TRBD2. Germline-derived CDR1 and CDR2 are KGHSH and LQKENI. V was pared by 5 bases and J by 1 base, with 2 bases of the junction left unmatched. This CDR3 contains 17 residues. CDR3 residues: CASSKGLAGGSYNEQFF. Written as DNA, the CDR3 is TGTGCCAGCTCAAAGGGACTAGCGGGAGGGTCCTACAATGAGCAGTTCTTC.

This rearrangement joins TRBV5-1 to TRBJ2-3; D might be TRBD2 (5 bases). The CDR3 is made up of 14 amino acids. The germline V and J ends were trimmed by 4 bases and 8 bases, with 17 bases remaining between them. The germline gives CDR1 SGHRS, CDR2 YFSETQ. This CDR3 is CASSQPAVLGTQYF. CDR3 nucleotide sequence: TGCGCCAGCAGCCAACCAGCGGTCCTCGGTACGCAGTATTTT.

J is TRBJ2-2 and V is TRBV7-6; D may be TRBD2 (5 bases). The germline V gene encodes CDR1 SGHVS and CDR2 FNYEAQ. V was clipped by 4 bases and J by 8 bases, with 17 bases between them. The CDR3 is 15 residues long. CDR3 in amino acids: CASSSTKGAGGELFF. The CDR3 DNA sequence: TGTGCCAGCAGCTCTACAAAGGGAGCTGGTGGGGAGCTGTTTTTT.

The rearrangement joins TRBV27 to TRBJ2-3, with 9 bases fitting TRBD2. Looked up from germline, CDR1 is MNHEY and CDR2 is SMNVEV (reference sequence). The length of the CDR3 is 15 residues. The trim removed 6 bases at V and 3 bases at J, leaving 7 bases unmatched. CDR3 nucleotide sequence: TGTGCCAGCAGGCAGCGGGAGGCCCTGACAGATACGCAGTATTTT. Translating it yields CASRQREALTDTQYF.

The chain has TRBV4-3 and TRBJ1-3; tentative D call: TRBD1 (6 bases). V lost 0 bases and J 1 base, leaving 10 bases between the germline ends. Germline CDR1 reads LGHNA; CDR2 reads YSLEER. The CDR3 is 16 amino acids. The CDR3 here is CASSQDRGTSGNTIYF. CDR3 coding DNA: TGCGCCAGCAGCCAAGATCGTGGGACATCTGGAAACACCATATATTTT.

This clone occurred a few times. The chain carries TRBV29-1 and TRBJ1-1, with a weak D call TRBD1 (5 bases). The germline gives CDR1 SQVTM, CDR2 ANQGSEA. The CDR3 runs to 13 residues. V shed 6 bases and J shed 1 base, with 12 bases lying between them. The CDR3 nucleotides read TGCAGCGTACAAAGACAGAGGAACACTGAAGCTTTCTTT. It yields the protein CSVQRQRNTEAFF.

The rearrangement uses TRBV5-1 and TRBJ2-1, with D unresolved. There are 14 residues in the CDR3. Germline V gene sequence: CDR1 SGHRS, CDR2 YFSETQ. The V and J ends lost 0 bases and 8 bases respectively, with 12 bases between them. CDR3 sequence: CASSLALRIDEQFF. DNA of the CDR3: TGCGCCAGCAGCTTGGCTCTCAGGATCGATGAGCAGTTCTTC.

The chain is built from TRBV6-5 and TRBJ2-7; tentative D call: TRBD1 (6 bases). CDR1 and CDR2 (germline): MNHEY, SVGAGI. The CDR3 covers 11 residues. Trimming took 6 bases from V and 6 from J, leaving 9 bases between them. The CDR3 here is CASSFRGEQYF. CDR3 coding DNA: TGTGCCAGCAGCTTCAGGGGCGAGCAGTACTTC.

The genes are TRBV5-8 and TRBJ2-7; 8 nucleotides line up with TRBD1. There are 15 residues in the CDR3. CDR1 and CDR2 from the germline V gene are SGHTS and YDEGEE. The V gene end was trimmed by 3 bases and the J gene end by 5 bases; junction bases not matched to a gene: 10. DNA for the CDR3: TGTGCCAGCAGCTCAGAGGACAGGGAGATCCACGAGCAGTACTTC. This codes for CASSSEDREIHEQYF.

The chain recombines TRBV2 with TRBJ2-2; TRBD2 matches at 15 bases. CDR3 length equals 18 residues. Germline CDR1 is SNHLY and CDR2 is FYNNEI. J lost 1 base, V lost 8 bases, and 8 bases had no gene match. The CDR3, as DNA: TGTGCCAGCGCCACCGGACTAGCGGGAGGGAAGAACACCGGGGAGCTGTTTTTT. Its protein is CASATGLAGGKNTGELFF.

Points on this clone: The same CDR3 arises from other DNA sequences in this sample as well. The chain couples TRBV5-6 to TRBJ2-1, with 11 bases aligning to TRBD2. This CDR3 contains 16 residues. Per germline, CDR1 SGHDT and CDR2 YYEEEE. The ends lost 5 bases at V and 3 bases at J; junction bases unmatched: 7. CDR3 sequence: CASSLPTSGGYNEQFF. The CDR3 nucleotides are TGTGCCAGCAGTCTTCCTACTAGCGGGGGCTACAATGAGCAGTTCTTC.

DNA of the CDR3: TGTGCCAGCTCACCATGGGACAGGGGAGGTGGTGAGCAGTTCTTC. This encodes CASSPWDRGGGEQFF. The chain links TRBV18 to TRBJ2-1, with TRBD1 matching 10 bases. With V trimmed by 2 bases and J by 9 bases, 7 bases remained unmatched. The V gene's germline CDR1 is KGHSH and CDR2 LQKENI. The CDR3 covers 15 residues.

CDR3 sequence (DNA): TGTGCCAGCACCCAAAGTGGTGGGACTACCTCCTACGAGCAGTACTTC. Translating gives CASTQSGGTTSYEQYF. The V call is TRBV2, the J call TRBJ2-7, with 7 nucleotides matching TRBD2. The CDR3 sequence is 16 residues long. V shed 7 bases, J shed 0 bases, and the junction held 12 bases outside the gene matches. Germline CDR1 SNHLY, CDR2 FYNNEI.

This chain uses TRBV19 with TRBJ2-3; 8 bases are shared with TRBD2. The CDR3 is 14 amino acids. In germline, CDR1 is LNHDA, CDR2 SQIVND (reference sequence). V was pared by 8 bases and J by 0 bases, with 4 bases of the junction left unmatched. In nucleotides, the CDR3 is TGTGCCAGTGGAGCGGGAGTTAGCACAGATACGCAGTATTTT. It translates to CASGAGVSTDTQYF.

This chain links TRBV15 with TRBJ2-1; 8 bases map to TRBD1. The CDR3 has 15 amino acids. V lost 5 bases and J lost 1; bases outside the gene matches: 4. Per germline, CDR1 LNHNV and CDR2 YYDKDF (reference sequence). The CDR3 DNA follows: TGTGCCACCAGCGCCACAGGGGGATCCTACAATGAGCAGTTCTTC. It encodes CATSATGGSYNEQFF.

The chain joins TRBV21-1 to TRBJ2-1; the listed D gene, TRBD2, was not tested against the DNA. TRBV21-1 is labeled a pseudogene. There are 17 residues in the CDR3. As DNA, the CDR3 is TGTGCCAGCAGCAAAGCGCCGGGACTAGCGGGAAAGGATGAGCAGTTCTTC. Its protein is CASSKAPGLAGKDEQFF.

The V call is TRBV7-6, the J call TRBJ2-3; 7 bases line up with TRBD2. The CDR3 contains 14 residues. Trimming cost V 5 bases and J 3 bases; bases outside gene matches: 5. CDR1 is SGHVS and CDR2 is FNYEAQ in the germline V gene. The CDR3 DNA follows: TGTGCCAGCAGCCGGGACTACCGTACAGATACGCAGTATTTT. Its translation: CASSRDYRTDTQYF. Full variable domain (missing parts from reference TRBV7-6 and TRBJ2-3): GAGVSQSPRYKVTKRGQDVALRCDPISGHVSLYWYRQALGQGPEFLTYFNYEAQQDKSGLPNDRFSAERPEGSISTLTIQRTEQRDSAMYRCASSRDYRTDTQYFGPGTRLTVL.

J is TRBJ2-1 and V is TRBV11-2; D remains ambiguous. Germline V CDR1 and CDR2: SGHAT, FQNNGV. Trimming removed 0 bases at V and 5 bases at J, with 26 bases between. The CDR3 length is 20 residues. As DNA, the CDR3 is TGTGCCAGCAGCTTAGATTCGGAGAGTGCCCCCTCTCACGCTAACAATGAGCAGTTCTTC. This codes for CASSLDSESAPSHANNEQFF.

The chain's CDR3 is CASRSRTGSNEQFF. Written as DNA, the CDR3 is TGTGCCAGCAGGAGCCGGACAGGTAGTAATGAGCAGTTCTTC. This rearrangement joins TRBV27 to TRBJ2-1, with TRBD1 matching over 7 bases. The CDR3 extends over 14 amino acids. Trimming took 6 bases from V and 7 from J; bases not matched to a gene: 9. Germline assignment: CDR1 MNHEY and CDR2 SMNVEV (reference sequence).

The genes are TRBV7-9 and TRBJ1-4; TRBD1 is a possible D gene (5 bases). CDR1 and CDR2 (germline): SEHNR, FQNEAQ (reference sequence). V lost 0 bases and J 7 bases, leaving 12 bases between the germline ends. The CDR3 is 15 amino acids. CDR3 region: CASSLARGRSEKLFF. For the CDR3, the DNA is TGTGCCAGCAGCTTAGCAAGGGGCCGGAGTGAAAAACTGTTTTTT.

The chain recombines TRBV28 with TRBJ1-1, with a tentative D call TRBD1 (6 bases). Germline CDR1 and CDR2: MDHEN and SYDVKM. The CDR3 sequence is 17 residues long. Trimming stripped 4 bases from V and 0 bases from J, with 18 bases between. In DNA, the CDR3 is TGTGCCAGCAGTTCCTCCAGGACAGCGCTAATGAACACTGAAGCTTTCTTT. This gives the protein CASSSSRTALMNTEAFF.

The rearrangement joins TRBV28 to TRBJ1-5; perhaps TRBD1 as D (6 bases). This CDR3 spans 17 amino acids. Germline loops: CDR1 MDHEN, CDR2 SYDVKM. The germline V and J ends were trimmed by 1 base and 5 bases, with 18 bases remaining between them. The CDR3 spells CASSLSSHGGQDQPQHF. CDR3 DNA sequence: TGTGCCAGCAGTTTATCCTCTCACGGGGGGCAGGATCAGCCCCAGCATTTT.

The gene calls are TRBV11-3 and TRBJ2-3, with 8 bases fitting TRBD2. After removal of 5 bases from V and 5 bases from J, the junction contained 3 bases not matched to a gene. Germline V gene sequence: CDR1 SGHNT, CDR2 YENEEA. This CDR3 comprises 13 residues. The CDR3 is CASSGTRGDTQYF. CDR3 coding DNA: TGTGCCAGCAGCGGGACTAGGGGAGATACGCAGTATTTT.

This sequence joins TRBV5-4 and TRBJ2-3; D not certain. V lost 4 bases and J 0 bases, leaving 15 bases between the germline ends. The CDR3 contains 16 residues. Germline V gene lookup returns CDR1 SGHNT and CDR2 YYREEE (reference sequence). CDR3 sequence: CASSLLNGASTDTQYF. In DNA form, the CDR3 reads TGTGCCAGCAGCCTCCTTAACGGTGCTAGCACAGATACGCAGTATTTT. The whole variable domain, remainder taken from reference TRBV5-4 and TRBJ2-3, is ETGVTQSPTHLIKTRGQQVTLRCSSQSGHNTVSWYQQALGQGPQFIFQYYREEENGRGNFPPRFSGLQFPNYSSELNVNALELDDSALYLCASSLLNGASTDTQYFGPGTRLTVL.

The V call is TRBV6-7, the J call TRBJ2-5, with 8 bases matching TRBD1. TRBV6-7 is identified as an open reading frame with a role that is uncertain. CDR3 length: 13 residues. Trimming took 5 bases from V and 5 from J; bases not matched to a gene: 4. CDR3 sequence reads: CASSHRDRETQYF. CDR3 DNA sequence: TGTGCCAGCAGTCACCGGGACAGGGAGACCCAGTACTTC.